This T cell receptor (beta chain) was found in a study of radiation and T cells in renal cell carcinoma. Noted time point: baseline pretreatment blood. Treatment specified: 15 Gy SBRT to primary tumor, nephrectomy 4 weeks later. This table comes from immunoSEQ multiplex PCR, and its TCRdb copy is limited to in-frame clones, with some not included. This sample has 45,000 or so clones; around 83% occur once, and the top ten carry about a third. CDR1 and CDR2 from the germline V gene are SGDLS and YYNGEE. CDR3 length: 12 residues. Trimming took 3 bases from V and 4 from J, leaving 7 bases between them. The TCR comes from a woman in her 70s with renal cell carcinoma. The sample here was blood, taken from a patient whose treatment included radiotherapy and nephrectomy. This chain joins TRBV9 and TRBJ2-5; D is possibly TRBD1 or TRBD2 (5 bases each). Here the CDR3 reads CASSERGETQYF. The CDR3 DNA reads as TGTGCCAGCAGCGAGAGGGGAGAGACCCAGTACTTC.